A selection of T cell receptor beta chains follows, all from one sample in a study of CD8+CD57+ T cells in acquired aplastic anemia. TCRdb re-derived calls from the reads in MiXCR, one entry per CDR3 protein. The repertoire includes under 200,000 distinct CDR3 sequences, 65% to 75% of them detected once, and approximately 48% sits in the top ten. Input material: sorted CD4+, CD8+, or CD8+CD57+ T cells (not recorded which) from PBMCs. These receptors were collected from a human donor with aplastic anemia. Both conserved end residues are part of each CDR3. D genes are given only for firm matches. Rows may omit the clone size; those that give it use once, few, many or a size class.

cdr3_length d_call j_call clone_size v_call cdr3_nt cdr3_aa
14 TRBD2 TRBJ2-7 - TRBV20-1 TGTAGTGCTAGAGATAGCGGGGGATTCTACGAGCAGTACTTC CSARDSGGFYEQYF
15 TRBD2 TRBJ2-6 few TRBV6-5 TGTGCCAGCAGTAGCGGGGGGGCTGGGGCCAACGTCCTGACTTTC CASSSGGAGANVLTF
16 TRBD2 TRBJ2-5 once TRBV20-1 TGCAGTGCTAGAGACCCAGCGGGGGGCGAGATTGCGACCCAGTACTTC CSARDPAGGEIATQYF
14 - TRBJ2-5 - TRBV20-1 TGCAGTGCTAGGGAGCATAAGGCCCAAGAGACCCAGTACTTC CSAREHKAQETQYF
14 TRBD1 TRBJ1-1 - TRBV10-3 TGTGCCATCAGTGGGCGACAGGGCGACACTGAAGCTTTCTTT CAISGRQGDTEAFF
14 - TRBJ2-7 few TRBV7-2 TGTGCCAGCAGCTTGACTCTACAGAGCTACGAGCAGTACTTC CASSLTLQSYEQYF
17 TRBD1 TRBJ1-2 - TRBV6-4 TGTGCCAGCAGTGAAGGGCCGGGACAGGGGATACGCTATGGCTACACCTTC CASSEGPGQGIRYGYTF
15 TRBD1 TRBJ2-5 - TRBV12-3/TRBV12-4 TGTGCCAGCAGTCAAACACGGGACAGGGATGAGACCCAGTACTTC CASSQTRDRDETQYF
17 - TRBJ2-2 - TRBV5-5 TGCGCCAGCAGCCAAGACCCAAGGAGGGAAAAGGGCGGGGAGCTGTTTTTT CASSQDPRREKGGELFF
13 - TRBJ1-1 - TRBV20-1 TGCAGTGCTAGAGATGAGGGGAGCTCTGAAGCTTTCTTT CSARDEGSSEAFF
15 TRBD2 TRBJ2-7 once TRBV4-1 TGCGCCAGCAGACCTACTAGCGGAAACTCCCACGAGCAGTACTTC CASRPTSGNSHEQYF
15 TRBD2 TRBJ2-7 - TRBV7-2 TGTGCCAGCGTCCCTAGCGGGAGTTACTCCTACGAGCAGTACTTC CASVPSGSYSYEQYF
15 - TRBJ2-6 - TRBV6-4 TGTGCCAGCAGTGGGTCGGGGACTGGGGCCAACGTCCTGACTTTC CASSGSGTGANVLTF
12 - TRBJ2-7 - TRBV5-6 TGTGCCAGCAGCTTGTTTGGTGGCGAGCAGTACTTC CASSLFGGEQYF
16 TRBD2 TRBJ2-3 - TRBV6-2/TRBV6-3 TGTGCCAGCGCGGAGGGACTAGCGGGCCCGGGGGATACGCAGTATTTT CASAEGLAGPGDTQYF
16 TRBD1 TRBJ2-7 - TRBV10-2 TGTGCCAGCAGTTACTCGAGGGGGACAGGGGGTGGCGAGCAGTACTTC CASSYSRGTGGGEQYF
16 - TRBJ2-3 few TRBV24-1 TGTGCCACCAGTGACAGGGACACGGAATACACAGATACGCAGTATTTT CATSDRDTEYTDTQYF
12 - TRBJ2-7 - TRBV7-6 TGTGCCAGCAGCTTAGCCCGGGACGAGCAGTACTTC CASSLARDEQYF
13 TRBD2 TRBJ2-1 - TRBV24-1 TGTGCCACCAGTAGCGGGAGTTATGATGAGCAGTTCTTC CATSSGSYDEQFF
15 TRBD2 TRBJ2-1 - TRBV24-1 TGTGCCAGCAGTACTCCGGGACTACTCAACAATGAGCAGTTCTTC CASSTPGLLNNEQFF
15 - TRBJ2-2 - TRBV7-6 TGTGCCAGCAGCTTAGCCCAGGGGGGGACCGGGGAGCTGTTTTTT CASSLAQGGTGELFF
15 TRBD2 TRBJ2-3 many TRBV4-2 TGTGCCAGCAGCCCTTCCGGGGGGGCAGCAGATACGCAGTATTTT CASSPSGGAADTQYF
16 TRBD1 TRBJ2-5 once TRBV7-3 TGTGCCAGCAGCTCACAACCCCAACAGGGGAGAGAGACCCAGTACTTC CASSSQPQQGRETQYF
17 TRBD2 TRBJ2-5 - TRBV29-1 TGCAGCGTTGAAGATCGTTTCAGCGGGGGGATCCAAGAGACCCAGTACTTC CSVEDRFSGGIQETQYF
14 - TRBJ1-2 - TRBV15 TGTGCCACGAAGAGGCGGGGAATTAACTATGGCTACACCTTC CATKRRGINYGYTF
16 TRBD1 TRBJ1-2 - TRBV29-1 TGCAGCGTTGTAAAGTTGGGACAGGGGATTAACTATGGCTACACCTTC CSVVKLGQGINYGYTF
14 TRBD2 TRBJ2-5 few TRBV10-3 TGTGCCATCAGTGACCGGGAGGAAGGTGGGACCCAGTACTTC CAISDREEGGTQYF
10 - TRBJ2-7 - TRBV11-2 TGTGCCAGCAGCTTAGTCGAGCAGTACTTT CASSLVEQYF
12 TRBD1 TRBJ2-1 - TRBV29-1 TGCAGCGTTGTAGCCAGGGGGCTAGGGCAGTTCTTC CSVVARGLGQFF